This entry is about one T cell receptor beta chain. Its antigen remains unknown. These data belong to a study of Graves' ophthalmopathy and Graves' hyperthyroidism. Study-wide points: A classifier, a 13-signature model, separated ophthalmopathy from stable hyperthyroidism with 87.88% sensitivity and less than 83% specificity.

The length of the CDR3 is 15 residues. Germline loops: CDR1 MGHRA, CDR2 YSYEKL. Between the trimmed V and J ends, which lost 1 base and 0 bases, there was a span of 9 bases. Using RNA transcripts, the TCR beta CDR3 regions were amplified. RT-PCR in the first round used HTBI primers; a second-round multiplex PCR followed. TCRdb ran MiXCR on the multiplex PCR reads and lists one entry per CDR3 protein. The table lists about 240,000 distinct CDR3 sequences, approximately 42% of them singletons. The J gene is TRBJ1-1, the V gene TRBV4-1; D uncertain. The sample was peripheral blood. This TCR came from an adult man with Graves' ophthalmopathy. Here the CDR3 DNA reads TGCGCCAGCAGCCAAGTAAGGCAGCTGAACACTGAAGCTTTCTTT. Its protein product is CASSQVRQLNTEAFF.